What follows are 20 T cell receptor beta chains derived from one specimen sequenced in a study of shared clonotypes between healthy human individuals (dated by TCRdb to 2019 to 2021). Receptors were amplified or captured by the immunoSEQ multiplex PCR assay. The immuneACCESS repertoire file appears here via TCRdb, limited to in-frame rearrangements. These files lack a portion of the clones; in checked studies, under half of the deficit traces to unresolved V genes, and the cause of the others is not known. Present in this sample are 980,000 or so clones, about 80% of which were seen just once. The ten top clones hold approximately 1.5% of the sample. Sequenced input: memory CD4+ T cells sorted from blood. The cell subset or site label on this specimen signifies: CD45RA-negative fraction. The receptors were sampled from a man between 18 and 35 years old in good health.

The chain couples TRBV30 to TRBJ2-5, with 9 bases that match TRBD2. This CDR3 is 14 amino acids long. V trimming: 6 bases; J trimming: 5 bases; junction bases outside the gene matches: 10. The germline gives CDR1 GTSNPN, CDR2 SVGIG (reference sequence). The CDR3 DNA follows: TGTGCCTGCTCACCCGGGACTAGCTGGGAGACCCAGTACTTC. Amino acid sequence: CACSPGTSWETQYF.

The gene calls are TRBV5-4 and TRBJ1-4; D is perhaps TRBD1 (6 bases). Germline lookup yields CDR1 SGHNT and CDR2 YYREEE (reference sequence). The CDR3 spans 15 residues. With 4 bases removed from V and 0 bases from J, the gap between germline ends came to 10 bases. The CDR3 DNA sequence: TGTGCCAGCAGCACCACAGGGACAACTAATGAAAAACTGTTTTTT. It codes for CASSTTGTTNEKLFF.

The chain has TRBV30 and TRBJ2-7; D not certain. This CDR3 region has 11 residues. V was shortened by 7 bases and J by 4 bases, with 11 bases between the two germline ends. The germline V gene encodes CDR1 GTSNPN and CDR2 SVGIG (reference sequence). The CDR3 sequence: CAFTRAYEQYF. CDR3 nucleotides: TGTGCCTTCACCCGGGCATACGAGCAGTACTTC. The variable domain in full, completed from reference TRBV30 and TRBJ2-7, reads SQTIHQWPATLVQPVGSPLSLECTVEGTSNPNLYWYRQAAGRGLQLLFYSVGIGQISSEVPQNLSASRPQDRQFILSSKKLLLSDSGFYLCAFTRAYEQYFGPGTRLTVT.

This clone was recorded only once. V usage is TRBV6-1 and J usage is TRBJ2-7; D is ambiguous. The CDR3 runs 14 residues. Looked up from germline, CDR1 is MNHNS and CDR2 is SASEGT. Trimming removed 4 bases at V and 0 bases at J, with 10 bases between. This CDR3 is CASSGQAHSYEQYF. The CDR3 bases are TGTGCCAGCAGTGGGCAGGCCCACTCCTACGAGCAGTACTTC.

As concerns this clone: The same CDR3 is also encoded by other DNA sequences in this sample. The rearrangement uses TRBV27 and TRBJ2-5, with 7 bases aligning to TRBD2. This CDR3 has 14 amino acids. V lost 8 bases to trimming and J lost 3 bases; unmatched junction nucleotides: 9. Germline V gives CDR1 MNHEY, CDR2 SMNVEV (reference sequence). CDR3 in DNA: TGTGCCAGCCGGCGTCGGGGGGAAAAAGAGACCCAGTACTTC. Its translation: CASRRRGEKETQYF.

With respect to this clone: A read error may explain this, as a much larger clone is one base away. J is TRBJ2-7 and V is TRBV5-1; no definite D call. V dropped 4 bases and J dropped 1 base, with 3 bases sitting between them. The germline gives CDR1 SGHRS, CDR2 YFSETQ. This CDR3 has 11 amino acids. The CDR3 loop is CASSQSYEQYF. DNA for the CDR3: TGCGCCAGCAGCCAATCCTACGAGCAGTACTTC.

The rearrangement joins TRBV7-9 to TRBJ1-1; D is ambiguous. The V gene's germline CDR1 is SEHNR and CDR2 FQNEAQ (reference sequence). Trimming left V 3 bases short and J 5 bases short, with 10 bases between. The CDR3 is 13 amino acids. The CDR3 region has the DNA TGTGCCAGCAGCTTGGATGCGAGGACTGAAGCTTTCTTT. Protein: CASSLDARTEAFF.

The V call is TRBV30, the J call TRBJ1-6, with TRBD1 as a possible D gene (5 bases). CDR3 length: 16 residues. V shed 3 bases and J shed 7 bases, with 19 bases lying between them. The germline gives CDR1 GTSNPN, CDR2 SVGIG (reference sequence). The CDR3 is CAWRGEGRLRNSPLHF. CDR3 bases: TGTGCCTGGAGAGGGGAGGGCCGCCTGCGCAATTCACCCCTCCACTTT. Together with reference TRBV30 and TRBJ1-6, the CDR3 gives the full variable domain: SQTIHQWPATLVQPVGSPLSLECTVEGTSNPNLYWYRQAAGRGLQLLFYSVGIGQISSEVPQNLSASRPQDRQFILSSKKLLLSDSGFYLCAWRGEGRLRNSPLHFGNGTRLTVT.

Regarding this clone: At the DNA level, this CDR3 is encoded by other sequences in the same sample as well. This chain links TRBV10-2 with TRBJ1-1; maybe TRBD1 (6 bases). Trimming took off 4 bases at V and 4 bases at J, with 10 bases between the two ends. The CDR3 is 13 amino acids. Per the germline V gene, CDR1 is WSHSY and CDR2 is SAAADI. Written as DNA, the CDR3 is TGCGCCAGCAGTGGTCAAGGGGGCACTGAAGCTTTCTTT. Its translation: CASSGQGGTEAFF.

The chain carries TRBV14 and TRBJ2-2; perhaps TRBD2 as D (5 bases). Trimming took off 4 bases at V and 0 bases at J, with 9 bases between the two ends. The CDR3 runs 15 residues. CDR1 and CDR2 from the germline V gene are SGHDN and FVKESK. CDR3 in amino acids: CASSRRETNTGELFF. For the CDR3, the DNA is TGTGCCAGCAGCCGCCGGGAAACGAACACCGGGGAGCTGTTTTTT.

This clone appeared once. The rearrangement joins TRBV9 to TRBJ2-7, with 12 positions matching TRBD1. Trimming at V came to 0 bases and at J to 7 bases, leaving 14 bases not matched to a gene. CDR3 length: 18 residues. Germline V lookup: CDR1 SGDLS, CDR2 YYNGEE. This CDR3 is CASSVDSTGTGGSGEQYF. CDR3 nucleotide sequence: TGTGCCAGCAGCGTAGACTCCACCGGGACAGGGGGCTCGGGGGAGCAGTACTTC.

This clone was detected only a few times. The chain employs TRBV7-2 and TRBJ1-6; D call uncertain. With 3 bases removed from V and 10 bases from J, the gap between germline ends came to 10 bases. The CDR3 totals 13 residues. From germline, CDR1 is SGHTA and CDR2 FQGNSA. CDR3: CASSLGSSSPLHF. CDR3 nucleotides: TGTGCCAGCAGCTTGGGCAGTAGCTCACCCCTCCACTTT.

V gene TRBV18 combines with J gene TRBJ1-1; D is unclear. V was trimmed by 0 bases and J by 1 base, leaving 12 bases between them. This CDR3 region has 16 residues. Germline loops: CDR1 KGHSH, CDR2 LQKENI. CDR3 in amino acids: CASSPPVYQENTEAFF. The DNA for the CDR3 is TGTGCCAGCTCACCACCGGTGTACCAGGAGAACACTGAAGCTTTCTTT.

The genes are TRBV14 and TRBJ2-3; 8 bases match TRBD2. The V gene end was trimmed by 4 bases and the J gene end by 1 base; junction bases not matched to a gene: 7. Germline CDR1 is SGHDN and CDR2 is FVKESK. The CDR3 totals 16 residues. The CDR3 is CASSPRDSGGTDTQYF. Here the CDR3 DNA reads TGTGCCAGCAGCCCCCGGGATAGCGGGGGCACAGATACGCAGTATTTT.

The genes are TRBV4-3 and TRBJ2-4; D is undetermined. The V and J ends lost 4 bases and 9 bases respectively, with 16 bases between them. The CDR3 has 14 residues. The V gene's germline CDR1 is LGHNA and CDR2 YSLEER. In DNA form, the CDR3 reads TGCGCCAGCAGCCCACGGGCCCCCGTCTGCATTCAGTACTTC. Translation: CASSPRAPVCIQYF.

As concerns this clone: Within the sample, other DNA sequences also encode this same CDR3. The chain carries TRBV5-1 and TRBJ2-5, with D unclear. Germline V gives CDR1 SGHRS, CDR2 YFSETQ. The V end lost 0 bases, the J end lost 5 bases, and 8 bases lay between the germline ends. CDR3 size: 13 residues. The CDR3 loop reads CASSLAGSETQYF. CDR3 nucleotides: TGCGCCAGCAGCTTGGCCGGAAGCGAGACCCAGTACTTC. Full variable domain (remainder filled in from reference TRBV5-1 and TRBJ2-5): KAGVTQTPRYLIKTRGQQVTLSCSPISGHRSVSWYQQTPGQGLQFLFEYFSETQRNKGNFPGRFSGRQFSNSRSEMNVSTLELGDSALYLCASSLAGSETQYFGPGTRLLVL.

J is TRBJ2-3 and V is TRBV5-4; D not resolved. Germline assignment: CDR1 SGHNT and CDR2 YYREEE (reference sequence). The V gene lost 1 base and the J gene lost 2 bases, with 8 bases spanning the gap. The length of the CDR3 is 14 residues. CDR3 coding DNA: TGTGCCAGCAGCTTGCGTGGTTTCACAGATACGCAGTATTTT. It codes for CASSLRGFTDTQYF.

J is TRBJ2-2 and V is TRBV6-6; TRBD2 might be the D (6 bases). V shed 5 bases and J shed 1 base, with 14 bases lying between them. Looked up from germline, CDR1 is MNHNY and CDR2 is SVGAGI (reference sequence). The CDR3 is 16 amino acids. The chain's CDR3 is CASSTGAGMNTGELFF. The CDR3 DNA is TGTGCCAGCAGTACTGGTGCGGGGATGAACACCGGGGAGCTGTTTTTT.

The chain carries TRBV14 and TRBJ1-4, with unresolved D. Deletions cut 1 base from V and 6 bases from J, with 9 bases between. The CDR3 has 14 residues. Germline V gives CDR1 SGHDN, CDR2 FVKESK. CDR3: CASSQGSAYEKLFF. The DNA for the CDR3 is TGTGCCAGCAGCCAAGGGTCAGCTTATGAAAAACTGTTTTTT.

The V gene is TRBV4-2, the J gene TRBJ2-2; D may be TRBD1 (6 bases). V was shortened by 0 bases and J by 8 bases, with 10 bases between the two germline ends. CDR3 size: 14 residues. The germline V gene has CDR1 LGHNA and CDR2 YNFKEQ. CDR3 protein: CASSQDQGTGELFF. The DNA of the CDR3 is TGTGCCAGCAGCCAAGATCAGGGGACGGGGGAGCTGTTTTTT.